This T cell receptor beta chain came from a study of cytomegalovirus exposure and HLA in healthy donors (dated 2017 in TCRdb). For the study in its entirety: The 666 repertoires of the first cohort and the 110 or so validation repertoires were produced on the same platform, according to a later analysis. The study aimed to test whether signatures of past pathogen exposure could be identified by cataloging public T cell receptors. To predict cytomegalovirus infection status, the study brought together high-throughput TCR immunosequencing, statistical association of individual TCRs with disease status, and machine learning. In addition to the first cohort of about 650 subjects, a separate validation cohort of 120 different subjects was used. General conclusions and limits of the study: In vitro tests confirmed that a few of the cytomegalovirus-associated TCR beta chains recognize cytomegalovirus antigens. In both the original and validation cohorts, the classifier was reported to diagnose cytomegalovirus status with high specificity and sensitivity. A later analysis found that TCRs clustered in the first cohort also tended to co-occur in the 100 to 150 validation repertoires, with 90% to 95% of cluster scores above 0. While some public TCRs were present in many individuals, most TCR sequences turned up only very rarely across donors. The validation cohort had no HLA typing available for a later analysis, so co-occurrence within that cohort was assessed over all 120 or so repertoires. The study gave a list of 150 to 200 TCR beta chains associated with cytomegalovirus. The authors suggested that the approach could potentially be generalized to other disease states and immunological phenotypes.

Including cysteine and phenylalanine, the CDR3 has 16 amino acids. The entry retains the CDR3 DNA only, 48 bases that are in frame from base 1. Per the germline V gene (reference sequence), SGHKS is the CDR1 and YYEKEE is the CDR2. V lost 0 bases and J lost 0 bases; the stretch between them is 12 bases long. About this clone itself: It has no known antigen specificity. Per-base qualities were not stored, and no clone one base away is much larger.

Receptor libraries were prepared by the immunoSEQ multiplex PCR assay. In the paper's pipeline: To diagnose cytomegalovirus status from the catalog of TCR beta chain sequences, a statistical classification framework was built. TCRdb provides this immuneACCESS table in a form limited to in-frame rearrangements. Some clones are lacking; in checked studies, under half of them reflect an unresolved V gene, and why the rest are absent is not known. Clone size and V and J calls were adopted from that table, with D and trimming inferred from the DNA. The sample table records 250,000 to 400,000 clones; nearly 90% of these occur just once. The ten largest clones take up approximately 0.95% of the sample. The donors belonged to the validation cohort of around 130 subjects, which was separate from the roughly 670-subject first cohort.

The clonotype comes from a man under 40 in good health and CMV-seronegative. The rearranged segments are TRBV5-5 and TRBJ1-2, and TRBD1 may be the D gene, going by 6 matching bases. The sequenced sample was PBMCs. The CDR3 protein sequence reads: CASSLVTGITNYGYTF. The bases read TGTGCCAGCAGCTTGGTTACAGGGATCACTAACTATGGCTACACCTTC.